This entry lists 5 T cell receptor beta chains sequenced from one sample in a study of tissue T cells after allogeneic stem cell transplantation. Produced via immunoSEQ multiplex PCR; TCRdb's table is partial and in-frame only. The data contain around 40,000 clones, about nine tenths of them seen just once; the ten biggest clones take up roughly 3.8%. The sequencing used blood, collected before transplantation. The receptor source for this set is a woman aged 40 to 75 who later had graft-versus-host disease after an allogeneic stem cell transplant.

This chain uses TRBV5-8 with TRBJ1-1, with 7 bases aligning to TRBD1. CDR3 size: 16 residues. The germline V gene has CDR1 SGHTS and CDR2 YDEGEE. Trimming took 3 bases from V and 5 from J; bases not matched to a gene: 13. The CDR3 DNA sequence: TGTGCCAGCAGCTACCGGGACAGTCTCTGGGGGACTGAAGCTTTCTTT. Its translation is CASSYRDSLWGTEAFF.

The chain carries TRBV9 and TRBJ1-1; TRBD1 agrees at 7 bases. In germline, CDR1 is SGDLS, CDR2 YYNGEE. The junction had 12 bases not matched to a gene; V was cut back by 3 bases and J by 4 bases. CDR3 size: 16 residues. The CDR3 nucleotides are TGTGCCAGCAGCGCAGGACTCGGACAGGCCTTCACTGAAGCTTTCTTT. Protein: CASSAGLGQAFTEAFF.

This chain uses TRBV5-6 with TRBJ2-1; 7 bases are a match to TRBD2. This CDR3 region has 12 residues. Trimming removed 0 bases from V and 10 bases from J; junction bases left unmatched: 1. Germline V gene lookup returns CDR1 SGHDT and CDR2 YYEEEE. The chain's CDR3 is CASSLELAEQFF. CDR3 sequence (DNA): TGTGCCAGCAGCTTGGAACTAGCGGAGCAGTTCTTC.

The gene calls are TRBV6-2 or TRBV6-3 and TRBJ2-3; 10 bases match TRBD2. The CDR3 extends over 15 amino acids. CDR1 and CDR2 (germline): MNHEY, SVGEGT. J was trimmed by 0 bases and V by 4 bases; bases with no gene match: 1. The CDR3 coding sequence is TGTGCCAGCAGTTTGACTAGCGGGAGCACAGATACGCAGTATTTT. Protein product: CASSLTSGSTDTQYF.

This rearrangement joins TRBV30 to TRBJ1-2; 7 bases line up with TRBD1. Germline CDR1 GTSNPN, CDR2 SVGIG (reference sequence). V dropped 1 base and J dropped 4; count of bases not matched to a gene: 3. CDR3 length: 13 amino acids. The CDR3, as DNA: TGTGCCTGGAGTGCCCCAGGGGGCTATGGCTACACCTTC. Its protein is CAWSAPGGYGYTF.